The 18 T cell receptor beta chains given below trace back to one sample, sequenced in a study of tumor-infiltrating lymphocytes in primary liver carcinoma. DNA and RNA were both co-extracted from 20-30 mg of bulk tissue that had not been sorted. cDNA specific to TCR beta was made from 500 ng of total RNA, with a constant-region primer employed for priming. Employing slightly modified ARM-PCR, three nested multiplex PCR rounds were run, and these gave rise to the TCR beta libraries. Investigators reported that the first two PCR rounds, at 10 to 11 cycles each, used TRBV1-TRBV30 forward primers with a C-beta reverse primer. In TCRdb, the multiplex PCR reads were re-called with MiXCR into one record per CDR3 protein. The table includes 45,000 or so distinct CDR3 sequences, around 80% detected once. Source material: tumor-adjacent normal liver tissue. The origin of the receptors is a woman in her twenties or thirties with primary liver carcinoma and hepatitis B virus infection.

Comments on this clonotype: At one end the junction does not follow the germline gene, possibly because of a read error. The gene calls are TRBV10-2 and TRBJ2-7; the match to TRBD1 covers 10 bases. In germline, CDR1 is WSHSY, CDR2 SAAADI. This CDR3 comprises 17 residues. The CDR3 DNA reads TGCGCCAGCAATGAGTTTCCCCTAGGACAGGGGGACCACGAGCAGTATTTC. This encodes CASNEFPLGQGDHEQYF.

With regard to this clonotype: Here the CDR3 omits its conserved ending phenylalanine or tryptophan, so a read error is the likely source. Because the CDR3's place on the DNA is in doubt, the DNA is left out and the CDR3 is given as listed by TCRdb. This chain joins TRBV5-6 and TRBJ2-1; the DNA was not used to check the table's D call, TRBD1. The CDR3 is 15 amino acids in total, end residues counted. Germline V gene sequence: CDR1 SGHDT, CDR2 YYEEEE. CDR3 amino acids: CASSFPGQVVREQLL.

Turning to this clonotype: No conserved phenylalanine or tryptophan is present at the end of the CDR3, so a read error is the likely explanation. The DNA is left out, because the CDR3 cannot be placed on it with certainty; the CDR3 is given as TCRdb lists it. This CDR3 reads CASNSTGTGERFL. The J gene is TRBJ2-2, the V gene TRBV11-3; no DNA check was done on the table's D call, TRBD1. The CDR3 sequence runs 13 residues, both termini included. Looked up from germline, CDR1 is SGHNT and CDR2 is YENEEA.

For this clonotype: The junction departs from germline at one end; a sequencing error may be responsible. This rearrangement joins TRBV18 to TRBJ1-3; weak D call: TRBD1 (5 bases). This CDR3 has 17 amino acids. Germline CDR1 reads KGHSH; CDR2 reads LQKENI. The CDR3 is CASSPGSGTLSGDTIYF. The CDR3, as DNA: TGTGCCAGCTCACCAGGTTCTGGGACCCTCTCTGGAGACACCATATATTTT.

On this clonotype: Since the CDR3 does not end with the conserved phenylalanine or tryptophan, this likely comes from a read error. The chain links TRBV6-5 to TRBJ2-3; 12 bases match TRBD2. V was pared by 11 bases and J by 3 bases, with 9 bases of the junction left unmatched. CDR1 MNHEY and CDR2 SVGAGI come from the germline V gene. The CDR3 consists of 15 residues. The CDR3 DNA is TGTGCCTGCAACCCAGGACTAGCGGGAACAGATACGCAGTATTCT. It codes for CACNPGLAGTDTQYS.

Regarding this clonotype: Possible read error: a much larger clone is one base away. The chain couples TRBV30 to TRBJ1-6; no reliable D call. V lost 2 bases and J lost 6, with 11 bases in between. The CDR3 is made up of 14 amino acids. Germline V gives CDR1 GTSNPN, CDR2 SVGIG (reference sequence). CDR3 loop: CAWSPDTLNSPLHF. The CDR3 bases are TGTGCCTGGAGTCCCGACACCCTTAATTCACCCCTCCACTTT. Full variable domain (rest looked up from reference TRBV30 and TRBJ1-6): SQTIHQWPATLVQPVGSPLSLECTVEGTSNPNLYWYRQAAGRGLQLLFYSVGIGQISSEVPQNLSASRPQDRQFILSSKKLLLSDSGFYLCAWSPDTLNSPLHFGNGTRLTVT.

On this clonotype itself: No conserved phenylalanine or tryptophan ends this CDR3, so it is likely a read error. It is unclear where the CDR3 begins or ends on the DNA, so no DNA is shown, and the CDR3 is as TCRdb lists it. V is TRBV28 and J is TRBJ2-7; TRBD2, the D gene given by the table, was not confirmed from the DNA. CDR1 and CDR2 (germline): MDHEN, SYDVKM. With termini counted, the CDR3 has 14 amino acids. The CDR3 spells CASSLMEGSAEQYL.

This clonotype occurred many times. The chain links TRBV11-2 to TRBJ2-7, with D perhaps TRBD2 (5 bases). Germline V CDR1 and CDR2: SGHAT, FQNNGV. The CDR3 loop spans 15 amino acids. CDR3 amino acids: CDSSPEGVPTYEQYF. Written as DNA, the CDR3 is TGTGATAGCAGCCCCGAGGGAGTGCCAACCTACGAGCAGTACTTC. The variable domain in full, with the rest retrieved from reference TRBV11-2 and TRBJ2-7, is EAGVAQSPRYKIIEKRQSVAFWCNPISGHATLYWYQQILGQGPKLLIQFQNNGVVDDSQLPKDRFSAERLKGVDSTLKIQPAKLEDSAVYLCDSSPEGVPTYEQYFGPGTRLTVT.

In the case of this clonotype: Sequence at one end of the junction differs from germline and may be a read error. The CDR3 reads CAISQDRPGSYEQHF. DNA for the CDR3: TGCGCCATCAGCCAAGATAGGCCGGGGTCCTACGAGCAGCACTTC. The chain links TRBV4-1 to TRBJ2-7, with D maybe TRBD2 (5 bases). The CDR3 spans 15 residues. From germline, CDR1 is MGHRA and CDR2 YSYEKL.

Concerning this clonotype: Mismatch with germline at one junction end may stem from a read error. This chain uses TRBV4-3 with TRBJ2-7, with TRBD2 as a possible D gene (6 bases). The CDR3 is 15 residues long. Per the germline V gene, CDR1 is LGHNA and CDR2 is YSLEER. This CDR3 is CTSSQTMGGSYKQYF. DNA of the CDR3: TGCACCAGCAGCCAGACTATGGGGGGTTCCTACAAGCAGTACTTC.

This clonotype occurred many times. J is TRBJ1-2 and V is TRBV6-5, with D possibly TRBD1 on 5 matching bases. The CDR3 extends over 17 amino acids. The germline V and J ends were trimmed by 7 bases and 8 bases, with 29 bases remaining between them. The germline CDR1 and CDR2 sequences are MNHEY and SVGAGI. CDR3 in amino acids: CASTAVTHQEGHRGYTF. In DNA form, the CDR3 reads TGTGCCAGCACCGCAGTTACTCATCAGGAGGGCCACAGGGGCTACACCTTC.

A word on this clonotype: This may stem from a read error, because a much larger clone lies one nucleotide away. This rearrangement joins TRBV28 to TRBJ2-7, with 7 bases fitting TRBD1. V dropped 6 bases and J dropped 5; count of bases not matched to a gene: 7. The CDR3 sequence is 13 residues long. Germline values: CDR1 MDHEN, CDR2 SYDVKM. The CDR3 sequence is CASRGTGDHEQYF. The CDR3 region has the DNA TGTGCCAGCAGGGGTACAGGGGACCACGAGCAGTACTTC.

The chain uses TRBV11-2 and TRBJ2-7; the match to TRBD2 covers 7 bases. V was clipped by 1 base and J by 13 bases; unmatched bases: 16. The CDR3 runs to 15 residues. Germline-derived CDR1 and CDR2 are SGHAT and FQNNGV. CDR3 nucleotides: TGTGCCAGCAGCTTAGCAGGGACTAACAGCCTCTTGGTATACTTC. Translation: CASSLAGTNSLLVYF.

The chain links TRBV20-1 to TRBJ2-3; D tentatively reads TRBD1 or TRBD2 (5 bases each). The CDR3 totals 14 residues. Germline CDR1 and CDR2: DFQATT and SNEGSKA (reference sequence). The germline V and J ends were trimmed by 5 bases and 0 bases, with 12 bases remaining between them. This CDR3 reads CSAALGVSTDTQYF. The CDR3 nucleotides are TGCAGTGCTGCCTTGGGGGTTAGCACAGATACGCAGTATTTT.

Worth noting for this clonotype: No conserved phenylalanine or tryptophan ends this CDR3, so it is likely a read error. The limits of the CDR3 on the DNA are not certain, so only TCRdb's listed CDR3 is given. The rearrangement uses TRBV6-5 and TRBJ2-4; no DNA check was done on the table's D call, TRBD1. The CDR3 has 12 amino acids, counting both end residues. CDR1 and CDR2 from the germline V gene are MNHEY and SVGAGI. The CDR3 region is CASRGSPNIKYL.

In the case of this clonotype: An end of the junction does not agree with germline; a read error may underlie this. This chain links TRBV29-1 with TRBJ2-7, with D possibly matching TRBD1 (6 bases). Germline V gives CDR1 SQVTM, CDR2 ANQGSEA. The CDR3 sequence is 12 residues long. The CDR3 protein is CSVVTGTYEQYF. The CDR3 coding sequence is TGCAGTGTTGTGACAGGCACCTACGAGCAGTACTTC.

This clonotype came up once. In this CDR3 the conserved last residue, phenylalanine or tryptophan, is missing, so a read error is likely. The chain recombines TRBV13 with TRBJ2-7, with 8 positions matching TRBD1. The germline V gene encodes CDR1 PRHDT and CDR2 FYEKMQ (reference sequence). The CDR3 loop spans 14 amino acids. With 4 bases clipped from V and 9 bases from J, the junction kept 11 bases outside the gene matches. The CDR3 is CASSSRTGSLGQYY. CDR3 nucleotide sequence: TGTGCCAGCAGCTCCCGGACAGGGAGCCTCGGGCAGTACTAC.

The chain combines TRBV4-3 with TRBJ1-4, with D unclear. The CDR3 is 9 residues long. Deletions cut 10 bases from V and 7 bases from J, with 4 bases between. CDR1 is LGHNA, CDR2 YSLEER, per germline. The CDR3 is CAKAEKLFF. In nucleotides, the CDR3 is TGCGCCAAAGCTGAAAAACTGTTTTTT.